This T cell receptor (beta chain) was captured by sequencing in a study of T-cell reconstitution after alpha-beta-depleted transplantation in children. The library targeted TCRbeta and was prepared with unique molecular identifiers. TCRdb itself ran the PCR reads through MiXCR, one entry per CDR3 protein. The data contain over 80,000 distinct CDR3 sequences, more than 20% of them singletons. From germline, CDR1 is LGHDT and CDR2 YNNKEL (reference sequence). Trimming took 3 bases from V and 4 from J; bases not matched to a gene: 13. The CDR3 length is 18 residues. The sequence was collected from a boy aged 2 to 9 with acute lymphoblastic leukemia, due to receive a stem cell transplant. The sample consisted of PBMCs, taken before TCRalphabeta/CD19-depleted stem cell transplant. The genes are TRBV3-1 and TRBJ2-5, with 11 bases aligning to TRBD2. CDR3 DNA sequence: TGTGCCAGCAGCCAGACCGGGACTAGCGGAGGGTTGAGAGAGACCCAGTACTTC. Translating gives CASSQTGTSGGLRETQYF.